The 11 T cell receptor beta chains listed next were all sequenced from one sample in a study of vaccination and CD4 T cells after COVID-19. Treatment here: roughly 10-day PBMC culture with coronavirus spike peptide pools or control peptides (ViraFEST assay). With the Oncomine TCR Beta short-read assay, DNA from cultured CD4+ T cells was sequenced. TCRdb used MiXCR to reprocess the PCR reads, holding one entry per CDR3 protein. Of more than 10,000 distinct CDR3 sequences listed, roughly 56% are singletons. No antigen has been identified for these receptors. Sequenced: CD4+ T cells from blood, cultured in vitro. The receptors originated from a human donor who had recovered from COVID-19.

The V gene is TRBV29-1, the J gene TRBJ1-5, with 9 bases matching TRBD1. The CDR3 totals 13 residues. Germline V gene data show CDR1 as SQVTM and CDR2 as ANQGSEA. V dropped 7 bases and J dropped 4; count of bases not matched to a gene: 5. The CDR3 loop reads CSARDRDNQPQHF. CDR3 in DNA: TGCAGCGCCAGGGACAGGGATAATCAGCCCCAGCATTTT.

The J gene is TRBJ1-1, the V gene TRBV7-2; D call uncertain. The CDR3 has 15 residues. Germline CDR1 and CDR2: SGHTA and FQGNSA. V was shortened by 5 bases and J by 0 bases, with 13 bases between the two germline ends. Here the CDR3 reads CASSLSTGMNTEAFF. The CDR3 DNA follows: TGTGCCAGCAGCCTGTCGACCGGAATGAACACTGAAGCTTTCTTT.

CDR3 DNA sequence: TGCAGTGCCGCCCCCGGGATCCCCCTCTACGAGCAGTACTTC. Encoded protein: CSAAPGIPLYEQYF. This chain links TRBV20-1 with TRBJ2-7, with D perhaps matching TRBD2 (5 bases). Germline CDR1 and CDR2: DFQATT and SNEGSKA (reference sequence). The CDR3 loop spans 14 amino acids. The V gene lost 6 bases and the J gene lost 3 bases, with 18 bases spanning the gap.

This rearrangement joins TRBV7-2 to TRBJ2-5; D could derive from TRBD1 or TRBD2 (6 bases each). CDR1 and CDR2 from the germline V gene are SGHTA and FQGNSA. Trimming took 1 base from V and 5 from J, leaving 14 bases between them. There are 15 residues in the CDR3. The CDR3 protein is CASSLGWGARETQYF. The CDR3 DNA sequence: TGTGCCAGCAGCTTAGGATGGGGGGCCAGGGAGACCCAGTACTTC. The entire variable domain, with the rest obtained from reference TRBV7-2 and TRBJ2-5, is as follows: GAGVSQSPSNKVTEKGKDVELRCDPISGHTALYWYRQSLGQGLEFLIYFQGNSAPDKSGLPSDRFSAERTGGSVSTLTIQRTQQEDSAVYLCASSLGWGARETQYFGPGTRLLVL.

The chain combines TRBV20-1 with TRBJ2-1; 11 nucleotides align to TRBD2. Germline CDR1 DFQATT, CDR2 SNEGSKA (reference sequence). V lost 2 bases and J lost 4; bases outside the gene matches: 7. This CDR3 comprises 16 residues. Written as DNA, the CDR3 is TGCAGTGCTAGACATAGAGCTAGCGGGGGGTACAATGAGCAGTTCTTC. This encodes CSARHRASGGYNEQFF.

The chain couples TRBV6-1 to TRBJ1-3; 7 bases are shared with TRBD1. The germline V gene encodes CDR1 MNHNS and CDR2 SASEGT. There are 16 residues in the CDR3. The J segment lost 0 bases and the V segment lost 6 bases, leaving 8 bases of the junction unmatched. The CDR3 DNA sequence: TGTGCCAGCAGGAGAGGGACAGTTGTCTCTGGAAACACCATATATTTT. Translating it yields CASRRGTVVSGNTIYF.

This clonotype has only a few counts. CDR3 nucleotides: TGTGCCAGCAGTACCGGGACAGGGGGCAACTATGGCTACACCTTC. Protein sequence: CASSTGTGGNYGYTF. J is TRBJ1-2 and V is TRBV6-1; TRBD1 aligns across 12 bases. The V and J ends lost 5 bases and 2 bases, in that order; junction bases with no gene match: 3. The germline V gene encodes CDR1 MNHNS and CDR2 SASEGT. There are 15 residues in the CDR3.

The J gene is TRBJ2-7, the V gene TRBV20-1, with D perhaps matching TRBD1 (5 bases). The germline CDR1 and CDR2 sequences are DFQATT and SNEGSKA (reference sequence). Trimming stripped 3 bases from V and 3 bases from J, with 18 bases between. The CDR3 sequence is 15 residues long. For the CDR3, the DNA is TGCAGTGCTAGCCCTGACATTGGCAGGGACTACGAGCAGTACTTC. This encodes CSASPDIGRDYEQYF.

The chain links TRBV6-2 or TRBV6-3 to TRBJ1-5; D gene unclear. Trimming cost V 7 bases and J 3 bases, with 16 bases left between them. The CDR3 spans 15 residues. Germline V gene lookup returns CDR1 MNHEY and CDR2 SVGEGT. The chain's CDR3 is CASTMVGLHNQPQHF. The CDR3 nucleotides read TGTGCCAGCACCATGGTTGGACTACACAATCAGCCCCAGCATTTT.

The chain uses TRBV24-1 and TRBJ2-5, with 8 bases aligning to TRBD1. This CDR3 is built from 14 residues. The germline V gene has CDR1 KGHDR and CDR2 SFDVKD. Losses at the gene ends were 6 bases for V and 5 bases for J; bases not matched to a gene: 7. CDR3 residues: CATSTSGGVETQYF. The CDR3, as DNA: TGTGCCACCAGTACCTCAGGGGGCGTGGAGACCCAGTACTTC.

This clonotype was picked up a small number of times. The chain links TRBV28 to TRBJ1-6; no firm D call. This CDR3 is built from 14 residues. The V and J ends lost 4 bases and 7 bases respectively, with 11 bases between them. Looked up from germline, CDR1 is MDHEN and CDR2 is SYDVKM. As DNA, the CDR3 is TGTGCCAGCAGTTCGCCCGGGAAGAATTCACCCCTCCACTTT. This encodes CASSSPGKNSPLHF.